The sequence of this TCR beta chain was determined in a study of T cell clones after liver transplantation. At the level of the study: Tolerant meant at least one year fully off immunosuppression without liver enzymes above twice normal.

General study points: Post-transplant time points were not standardized, so conclusions are preliminary.

Profiled with immunoSEQ multiplex PCR; TCRdb holds only in-frame clones, not every one. The table lists 20,000 to 25,000 clones, 69% of them singletons. V lost 5 bases to trimming and J lost 1 base; unmatched junction nucleotides: 1. Germline CDR1 SEHNR, CDR2 FQNEAQ (reference sequence). This CDR3 has 13 amino acids. To note about this clone: Antigen specificity is unknown.

This sequence was found in a human donor who received a liver transplant. The chain recombines TRBV7-9 with TRBJ1-1; 7 bases line up with TRBD1. The specimen was CD4+ T cells from blood, collected before liver transplant. Here the CDR3 DNA reads TGTGCCAGCAGCGACAGGGCGAACACTGAAGCTTTCTTT. Protein: CASSDRANTEAFF.